One sample yielded the 5 T cell receptor beta chains listed below, sequenced in a study of T cell responses to AZD1222 COVID-19 vaccine. The protocol was immunoSEQ multiplex PCR, while the TCRdb copy is restricted to in-frame clones and leaves out a portion. Its clone listing holds about 140,000 clones. Specimen: peripheral blood. The receptors originated from an adult in good health.

This chain joins TRBV21-1 and TRBJ2-1. TRBV21-1 counts as a pseudogene. The CDR3 spans 16 residues. CDR3 residues: CASSKYGTSSYNEQFF. CDR3 coding DNA: TGTGCCAGCAGCAAATACGGGACCAGCTCCTACAATGAGCAGTTCTTC.

The chain carries TRBV18 and TRBJ1-1; D not resolved. This CDR3 spans 14 amino acids. V lost 4 bases, J lost 7 bases, and 16 bases lay in between. CDR1 and CDR2 from the germline V gene are KGHSH and LQKENI. The CDR3 nucleotides are TGTGCCAGCTCACTCTCAACCCTAGACATTGAAGCTTTCTTT. This sequence encodes CASSLSTLDIEAFF. Drawing the rest from reference TRBV18 and TRBJ1-1, the complete variable domain is NAGVMQNPRHLVRRRGQEARLRCSPMKGHSHVYWYRQLPEEGLKFMVYLQKENIIDESGMPKERFSAEFPKEGPSILRIQQVVRGDSAAYFCASSLSTLDIEAFFGQGTRLTVV.

The V gene is TRBV12-5, the J gene TRBJ1-3, with TRBD1 as a possible D gene (5 bases). Germline V gene sequence: CDR1 LGHNT, CDR2 FRNRAP. This CDR3 comprises 15 residues. With 2 bases removed from V and 7 bases from J, the gap between germline ends came to 15 bases. The CDR3: CASGLLRDGENTIYF. CDR3 in DNA: TGTGCTAGTGGTTTGCTCCGGGACGGTGAGAACACCATATATTTT.

V usage is TRBV6-1 and J usage is TRBJ1-6; possible D gene TRBD1, 6 bases. Looked up from germline, CDR1 is MNHNS and CDR2 is SASEGT. Trimming took off 3 bases at V and 5 bases at J, with 14 bases between the two ends. The CDR3 runs to 16 residues. The CDR3 region has the DNA TGTGCCAGCAGTGAGAATCCCTGGACAGATAATTCACCCCTCCACTTT. Protein product: CASSENPWTDNSPLHF.

The CDR3 here is CASSFPTGGGAAGELFF. The CDR3 region has the DNA TGTGCCAGCAGCTTCCCCACCGGCGGGGGGGCAGCCGGGGAGCTGTTTTTT. The genes are TRBV11-2 and TRBJ2-2, with 9 positions matching TRBD2. Unmatched junction bases numbered 11, after V lost 3 bases and J lost 6 bases. Germline CDR1 is SGHAT and CDR2 is FQNNGV. The length of the CDR3 is 17 residues.